This T cell receptor beta chain was profiled in a study of T-cell memory formation after mild COVID-19. Study in general: TCR clusters were mostly donor specific.

One entry per CDR3 protein results from TCRdb running MiXCR on the 5' RACE reads. The data hold 250,000 to 350,000 distinct CDR3 sequences, with 15% to 20% observed a single time. CDR3 length: 13 amino acids. Trimming left V 8 bases short and J 7 bases short, with 15 bases between. CDR1 and CDR2 (germline): LGHNA, YSLEER. The V and J genes are TRBV4-3 and TRBJ2-1, with a possible D match to TRBD2 (5 bases). The material sequenced was PBMCs or a T cell subset sorted from them (not recorded which). This TCR derives from a young man who had mild COVID-19 (a few samples of this study predate the infection). Cell type and time point are not known. DNA of the CDR3: TGCGCCAGCTCCAGGATGACGGGAAATGAGCAGTTCTTC. Translating gives CASSRMTGNEQFF.